A single sample is the source of the 19 T cell receptor beta chains below, sequenced in a study of cytomegalovirus exposure and HLA in healthy donors. The PCR contained 60 Vbeta and 13 Jbeta primers. The method was immunoSEQ multiplex PCR; TCRdb's version includes in-frame clones alone and lacks a portion of them. Of some 130,000 clones in the sample, around nine tenths were seen once. Sequenced sample: PBMCs. These receptor sequences come from a woman aged 25 to 39 in good health and CMV-seronegative.

This chain links TRBV20-1 with TRBJ1-5; D unresolved. The germline V gene encodes CDR1 DFQATT and CDR2 SNEGSKA (reference sequence). The CDR3 totals 11 residues. The V and J ends lost 7 bases and 2 bases respectively, with 6 bases between them. CDR3 in amino acids: CSVQGNQPQHF. CDR3 coding DNA: TGCAGTGTCCAGGGCAATCAGCCCCAGCATTTT.

The V call is TRBV28, the J call TRBJ2-7; possible D gene TRBD1, 5 bases. The CDR3 consists of 13 residues. Trimming took off 4 bases at V and 2 bases at J, with 9 bases between the two ends. The germline CDR1 and CDR2 sequences are MDHEN and SYDVKM. CDR3 nucleotide sequence: TGTGCCAGCAGTTATGGGGCCACCTACGAGCAGTACTTC. Amino acids: CASSYGATYEQYF.

V usage is TRBV5-6 and J usage is TRBJ1-1; TRBD1 matches at 7 bases. Trimming removed 0 bases from V and 0 bases from J; junction bases left unmatched: 5. Per germline, CDR1 SGHDT and CDR2 YYEEEE. The CDR3 is 16 residues long. CDR3 DNA: TGTGCCAGCAGCTTGGAGGCAGGGGGTATGAACACTGAAGCTTTCTTT. It is translated as CASSLEAGGMNTEAFF.

This clone has only one observation. The chain has TRBV7-9 and TRBJ2-3; D is unresolved. Germline loops: CDR1 SEHNR, CDR2 FQNEAQ (reference sequence). Trimming took off 3 bases at V and 7 bases at J, with 17 bases between the two ends. The CDR3 extends over 15 amino acids. CDR3 nucleotides: TGTGCCAGCAGCTTCGAGTGGCGACAATCTCATACGCAGTATTTT. It encodes CASSFEWRQSHTQYF.

The V call is TRBV4-3, the J call TRBJ2-1; TRBD2 matches 7 bases. This CDR3 has 17 residues. CDR1 and CDR2 from the germline V gene are LGHNA and YSLEER. V dropped 0 bases and J dropped 0; count of bases not matched to a gene: 5. The CDR3 coding sequence is TGCGCCAGCAGCCAAGATAGGGACTATCTCTCCTACAATGAGCAGTTCTTC. Its protein product is CASSQDRDYLSYNEQFF.

This chain's CDR3 is CASREQGKIGGANVLTF. Written as DNA, the CDR3 is TGTGCCAGCAGAGAACAGGGGAAGATTGGAGGGGCCAACGTCCTGACTTTC. V is TRBV28 and J is TRBJ2-6, with TRBD1 identical over 7 bases. V dropped 6 bases and J dropped 4; count of bases not matched to a gene: 12. The CDR3 has 17 residues. CDR1 is MDHEN and CDR2 is SYDVKM in the germline V gene.

Only a few counts were recorded for this clone. The junction departs from germline at one end; a sequencing error may be responsible. The chain is built from TRBV14 and TRBJ2-7, with D unresolved. Per the germline V gene, CDR1 is SGHDN and CDR2 is FVKESK. The CDR3 extends over 14 amino acids. The chain's CDR3 is CASSQGARSSEQYF. As DNA, the CDR3 is TGTGCCAGCAGCCAAGGTGCCAGGTCCTCCGAGCAGTACTTC. The full variable domain, rest sourced from reference TRBV14 and TRBJ2-7, is EAGVTQFPSHSVIEKGQTVTLRCDPISGHDNLYWYRRVMGKEIKFLLHFVKESKQDESGMPNNRFLAERTGGTYSTLKVQPAELEDSGVYFCASSQGARSSEQYFGPGTRLTVT.

This sequence joins TRBV14 and TRBJ2-5; unclear D gene. The CDR3 covers 8 residues. Trimming took 7 bases from V and 8 from J, leaving 2 bases between them. In germline, CDR1 is SGHDN, CDR2 FVKESK. CDR3 nucleotide sequence: TGTGCCAGCACTACCCAGTACTTC. It codes for CASTTQYF. Full variable domain (rest looked up from reference TRBV14 and TRBJ2-5): EAGVTQFPSHSVIEKGQTVTLRCDPISGHDNLYWYRRVMGKEIKFLLHFVKESKQDESGMPNNRFLAERTGGTYSTLKVQPAELEDSGVYFCASTTQYFGPGTRLLVL.

The rearrangement joins TRBV27 to TRBJ2-5; 10 nucleotides align to TRBD2. The length of the CDR3 is 17 residues. Germline-derived CDR1 and CDR2 are MNHEY and SMNVEV (reference sequence). After removal of 6 bases from V and 5 bases from J, the junction contained 15 bases not matched to a gene. The CDR3 DNA sequence: TGTGCCAGCAGCTGGGCCGGGGGAGCGGGAGGGTTGGAGACCCAGTACTTC. It yields the protein CASSWAGGAGGLETQYF.

The rearrangement joins TRBV27 to TRBJ1-1, with a tentative D call TRBD1 (6 bases). The CDR3 spans 14 residues. V gave up 6 bases and J gave up 0 bases, with 11 bases separating them. Per the germline V gene, CDR1 is MNHEY and CDR2 is SMNVEV (reference sequence). The CDR3 DNA reads as TGTGCCAGCAGACACAGGGTTTTGAACACTGAAGCTTTCTTT. The encoded protein is CASRHRVLNTEAFF.

The rearrangement uses TRBV27 and TRBJ1-5; D not certain. V gave up 5 bases and J gave up 0 bases, with 11 bases separating them. This CDR3 is 15 amino acids long. Germline assignment: CDR1 MNHEY and CDR2 SMNVEV (reference sequence). The CDR3 is CASSLTPNSNQPQHF. The CDR3 DNA is TGTGCCAGCAGTCTTACACCGAATAGCAATCAGCCCCAGCATTTT.

This chain joins TRBV30 and TRBJ1-2; D not certain. V was shortened by 0 bases and J by 5 bases, with 13 bases between the two germline ends. Germline V gene data show CDR1 as GTSNPN and CDR2 as SVGIG (reference sequence). This CDR3 comprises 14 residues. CDR3 DNA sequence: TGTGCCTGGAGTGTACCCCCCTTCGGGTATGGCTACACCTTC. The encoded protein is CAWSVPPFGYGYTF.

The rearrangement uses TRBV4-3 and TRBJ2-7; 7 positions match TRBD2. The CDR3 sequence is 16 residues long. The V and J ends lost 1 base and 5 bases, in that order; junction bases with no gene match: 11. From germline, CDR1 is LGHNA and CDR2 YSLEER. CDR3 protein: CASSQGERGGEDEQYF. Written as DNA, the CDR3 is TGCGCCAGCAGCCAAGGGGAGCGGGGAGGGGAGGACGAGCAGTACTTC.

The chain joins TRBV10-1 to TRBJ1-5; D perhaps matches TRBD1 (5 bases). V was pared by 8 bases and J by 2 bases, with 7 bases between. CDR1 is WNHNN and CDR2 is SYGVQD in the germline V gene (reference sequence). CDR3 length equals 12 residues. CDR3: CASGRGNQPQHF. In DNA form, the CDR3 reads TGCGCCAGCGGCAGGGGCAATCAGCCCCAGCATTTT.

V gene TRBV7-2 combines with J gene TRBJ2-7; the match to TRBD2 covers 10 bases. This CDR3 is built from 15 residues. V was clipped by 5 bases and J by 3 bases; unmatched bases: 7. Germline lookup yields CDR1 SGHTA and CDR2 FQGNSA. This CDR3 is CASSRPPSGGYEQYF. In DNA, the CDR3 is TGTGCCAGCAGCCGCCCTCCTAGCGGGGGCTACGAGCAGTACTTC.

The gene calls are TRBV30 and TRBJ2-1; 9 nucleotides align to TRBD2. From germline, CDR1 is GTSNPN and CDR2 SVGIG (reference sequence). CDR3 size: 14 residues. The trim removed 3 bases at V and 8 bases at J, leaving 8 bases unmatched. This CDR3 is CAWRIAGVRDEQFF. In DNA, the CDR3 is TGTGCCTGGAGAATAGCGGGAGTGAGGGATGAGCAGTTCTTC.

This clone occurred once. The J gene is TRBJ1-1, the V gene TRBV27; D is undetermined. Germline assignment: CDR1 MNHEY and CDR2 SMNVEV (reference sequence). The CDR3 spans 13 residues. V gave up 6 bases and J gave up 1 base, with 9 bases separating them. The CDR3 DNA follows: TGTGCCAGCAGGCTTACAGAGAACACTGAAGCTTTCTTT. Translation gives CASRLTENTEAFF.

V is TRBV7-2 and J is TRBJ2-7, with 13 nucleotides matching TRBD2. Unmatched junction bases numbered 7, after V lost 2 bases and J lost 0 bases. Germline lookup yields CDR1 SGHTA and CDR2 FQGNSA. The CDR3 is 18 residues long. The CDR3, as DNA: TGTGCCAGCAGCTTACCGGGACTAGCGGGACCGATCTCCTACGAGCAGTACTTC. Its protein product is CASSLPGLAGPISYEQYF.

This clone came up once. This rearrangement joins TRBV21-1 to TRBJ1-3; the table calls TRBD1, which could not be checked here. TRBV21-1 is shown as a pseudogene. The CDR3 extends over 18 amino acids. The CDR3 coding sequence is TGTGCCAGCAGCATCGGTCGGGACAGGTTTCGCTCTGGAAACACCATATATTTT. Translating it yields CASSIGRDRFRSGNTIYF.